The sequence of this T cell receptor beta chain was determined in a study of cytomegalovirus exposure and HLA in healthy donors. The overall study: In a previous analysis, 110 million or so unique TCR beta sequences were found from roughly 180 million T cells.

This PCR relied on a set of 60 Vbeta primers and 13 Jbeta primers. Here immunoSEQ multiplex PCR was the method, and the copy in TCRdb shows in-frame clones only, minus some. The sample shows roughly 110,000 clones, under 70% of them seen only once. On this clone itself: Its antigen is unidentified.

General observations from the study: In a later analysis, CMV-associated beta chains were mostly HLA-associated, it appeared. In a later analysis, at a false discovery rate of 0.05, approximately 16,000 TCR beta sequences were associated with HLA alleles.

The sequenced material came from PBMCs. This TCR came from a man aged 30-40 years in good health and CMV-seropositive.

The CDR3 loop is CASGTDSGRNTGELFF. The CDR3 DNA reads as TGTGCCAGCGGGACGGATAGCGGGAGGAACACCGGGGAGCTGTTTTTT. V gene TRBV9 combines with J gene TRBJ2-2; 9 bases agree with TRBD2. V lost 7 bases to trimming and J lost 1 base; unmatched junction nucleotides: 8. This CDR3 region has 16 residues. Per germline, CDR1 SGDLS and CDR2 YYNGEE.